This TCR beta chain derives from a study of regulatory T cells in long-lasting Graves disease. Construction of TCR beta libraries relied on iRepertoire HTBI primers and on Arm-PCR targeting CDR3 regions. TCRdb reprocessed the multiplex PCR reads with MiXCR, giving one entry per CDR3 protein. In the table there are fewer than 650,000 distinct CDR3 sequences, 16% of which are singletons. This clonotype was recorded many times. Time point in this sample: newly diagnosed GD, antithyroid drugs for less than 3 months. Extracted PBMC RNA gave rise to the TCR library. The same sample was also used in a study of T cells in Graves' hyperthyroidism and ophthalmopathy.

The sample was peripheral blood mononuclear cells (PBMCs), taken at new diagnosis, from a patient treated with antithyroid drugs. The receptor comes from a woman in her twenties or thirties with Graves disease.

In nucleotides, the CDR3 is TGCAGTGCTAGAGCCCCACGGAACAATGAGCAGTTCTTC. Its translation is CSARAPRNNEQFF. This chain joins TRBV20-1 and TRBJ2-1; D unclear. CDR1 is DFQATT, CDR2 SNEGSKA, per germline (reference sequence). This CDR3 is 13 amino acids long. Trimming pared 1 base from V and 5 bases from J, leaving 9 bases between.